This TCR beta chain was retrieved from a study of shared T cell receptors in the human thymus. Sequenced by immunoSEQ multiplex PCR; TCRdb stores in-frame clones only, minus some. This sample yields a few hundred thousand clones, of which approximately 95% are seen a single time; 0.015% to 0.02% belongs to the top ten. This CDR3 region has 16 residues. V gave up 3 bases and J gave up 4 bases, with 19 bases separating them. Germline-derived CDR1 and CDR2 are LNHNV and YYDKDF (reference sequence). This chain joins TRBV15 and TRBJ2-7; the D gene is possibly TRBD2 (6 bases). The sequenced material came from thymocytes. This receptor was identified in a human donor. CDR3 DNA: TGTGCCACCAGCAGTCTTAAGACCGGGACTCCATACGAGCAGTACTTC. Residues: CATSSLKTGTPYEQYF. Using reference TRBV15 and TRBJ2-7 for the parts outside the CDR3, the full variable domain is DAMVIQNPRYQVTQFGKPVTLSCSQTLNHNVMYWYQQKSSQAPKLLFHYYDKDFNNEADTPDNFQSRRPNTSFCFLDIRSPGLGDTAMYLCATSSLKTGTPYEQYFGPGTRLTVT.